This T cell receptor beta chain was recorded in a study of blood T cells in healthy people across ages. V lost 7 bases and J lost 3; bases outside the gene matches: 12. The length of the CDR3 is 17 residues. Germline CDR1 MDHEN, CDR2 SYDVKM. Sample-barcoded 5' priming and a J-beta primer mix drove a second PCR of roughly 6 to 12 cycles. Each CDR3 protein gets one entry after TCRdb re-called the 5' RACE reads with MiXCR. This sample has 1.5 million or so distinct CDR3 sequences; 42% occur once, and the top ten carry about 4.1%. The rearrangement links TRBV28 to TRBJ2-7, with TRBD2 matching 13 bases. The receptor's source is a woman aged 18-29 years in good health. Material for sequencing was blood. For the CDR3, the DNA is TGTGCCAGCAACATCCGGGGGGGACTAGCGGGATTCTACGAGCAGTACTTC. Amino acid sequence: CASNIRGGLAGFYEQYF.